These T cell receptor beta chains were read from a single sample in a study of identical twins. TCRdb redid the calling of the 5' RACE reads with MiXCR, one entry per CDR3 protein. The sample includes 1.5 million to 2 million distinct CDR3 sequences, under 35% of them seen just once. The sample was cord blood. The receptors here all came from a newborn girl in good health. The CDR3 runs from the conserved cysteine through the conserved F or W. The D gene is left open where the match is weak. The size entry is marked missing in some rows and otherwise reads once, few, many or a size class.

v_call,cdr3_length,clone_size,d_call,j_call,cdr3_aa,cdr3_nt
TRBV12-3/TRBV12-4,17,many,NA,TRBJ2-4,CASSFVVAVAPKNIQYF,TGTGCCAGCAGTTTCGTCGTAGCGGTAGCCCCCAAAAACATTCAGTACTTC
TRBV9,13,few,NA,TRBJ1-1,CASSVMVNTEAFF,TGTGCCAGCAGCGTCATGGTGAACACTGAAGCTTTCTTT
TRBV6-5,14,many,NA,TRBJ2-1,CASSYRAVYNEQFF,TGTGCCAGCAGTTACAGGGCAGTTTACAATGAGCAGTTCTTC
TRBV3-1,19,NA,TRBD2,TRBJ2-1,CASSRITSGGLRSYNEQFF,TGTGCCAGCAGCCGAATTACTAGCGGGGGCCTACGCTCCTACAATGAGCAGTTCTTC
TRBV27,15,many,NA,TRBJ2-1,CASSLLGSSYNEQFF,TGTGCCAGCAGCCTTCTAGGTAGCTCCTACAATGAGCAGTTCTTC
TRBV27,17,NA,TRBD1,TRBJ1-2,CASSLAQGALLSHGYTF,TGTGCCAGCAGTTTGGCCCAGGGGGCGCTTCTTAGTCACGGCTACACCTTC
TRBV5-1,17,few,NA,TRBJ2-1,CASSLARPPALYNEQFF,TGCGCCAGCAGCTTGGCCAGGCCCCCGGCCCTATACAATGAGCAGTTCTTC
TRBV20-1,16,NA,TRBD2,TRBJ2-7,CSARDPITSGGYEQYF,TGCAGTGCTAGAGATCCCATTACTAGCGGGGGTTACGAGCAGTACTTC
TRBV4-1,14,NA,NA,TRBJ2-3,CASSPRLVADTQYF,TGCGCCAGCAGCCCCCGACTAGTTGCGGATACGCAGTATTTT
TRBV6-2/TRBV6-3,13,many,NA,TRBJ1-2,CASSPRQNYGYTF,TGTGCCAGCAGCCCCCGACAGAACTATGGCTACACCTTC
TRBV3-1,14,few,NA,TRBJ2-3,CASSQGVLTDTQYF,TGTGCCAGCAGCCAAGGGGTCCTCACAGATACGCAGTATTTT
TRBV21-1,16,NA,NA,TRBJ2-7,CASNKEGSGGGNEQYF,TGTGCCAGCAACAAAGAGGGTAGCGGGGGAGGGAACGAGCAGTACTTC
TRBV5-1,17,NA,NA,TRBJ1-1,CASSLVPGTVVNTEAFF,TGCGCCAGCAGCTTGGTTCCAGGGACCGTCGTTAACACTGAAGCTTTCTTT
TRBV27,14,NA,TRBD1,TRBJ1-1,CASRARDSGREAFF,TGTGCCAGCAGGGCCCGGGACAGCGGTCGTGAAGCTTTCTTT
TRBV6-1,16,few,NA,TRBJ1-1,CASNPWGTGSYTEAFF,TGTGCCAGCAACCCATGGGGTACAGGGTCTTACACTGAAGCTTTCTTT
TRBV5-6,14,NA,NA,TRBJ1-2,CANSLGQQNYGYTF,TGTGCCAACAGCTTGGGACAACAAAACTATGGCTACACCTTC
TRBV7-9,18,NA,TRBD1,TRBJ1-1,CASSPNLRDRIMNTEAFF,TGTGCCAGCAGCCCAAACCTCAGGGACAGAATTATGAACACTGAAGCTTTCTTT
TRBV10-3,15,NA,NA,TRBJ1-1,CAIRTGDWRNTEAFF,TGTGCCATCAGGACAGGCGACTGGAGGAACACTGAAGCTTTCTTT
TRBV6-6,14,NA,NA,TRBJ1-5,CASSYADSNQPQHF,TGTGCCAGCAGTTACGCGGACAGCAATCAGCCCCAGCATTTT
TRBV7-8,16,NA,TRBD1,TRBJ2-2,CASSLAYRGNTGELFF,TGTGCCAGCAGCTTAGCTTACAGGGGGAACACCGGGGAGCTGTTTTTT